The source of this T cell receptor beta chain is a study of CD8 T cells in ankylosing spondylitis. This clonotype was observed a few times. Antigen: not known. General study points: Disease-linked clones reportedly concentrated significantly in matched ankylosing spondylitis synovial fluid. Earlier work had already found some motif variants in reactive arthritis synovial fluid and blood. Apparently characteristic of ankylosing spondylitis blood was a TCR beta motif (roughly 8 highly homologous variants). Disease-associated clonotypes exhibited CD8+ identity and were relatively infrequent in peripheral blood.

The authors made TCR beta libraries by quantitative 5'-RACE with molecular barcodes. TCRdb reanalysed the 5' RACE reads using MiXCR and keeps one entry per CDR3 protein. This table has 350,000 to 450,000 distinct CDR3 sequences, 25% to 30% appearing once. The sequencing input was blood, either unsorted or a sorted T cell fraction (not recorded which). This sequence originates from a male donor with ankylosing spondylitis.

In DNA form, the CDR3 reads TGTGCCAGCAGCCCGTACGGCGGGACTAGCGAGACCCAGTACTTC. Its translation is CASSPYGGTSETQYF. The chain couples TRBV7-7 to TRBJ2-5, with 9 bases matching TRBD2. The germline CDR1 and CDR2 sequences are SSHAT and FNYEAQ (reference sequence). The ends lost 5 bases at V and 5 bases at J; junction bases unmatched: 9. This CDR3 is built from 15 residues.